The source of this TCR beta chain is a study of T cell responses to AZD1222 COVID-19 vaccine. Libraries were prepared by immunoSEQ multiplex PCR; TCRdb keeps only in-frame clonotypes and omits some of them. The sample carries 150,000 or so clones, around 94% recorded once. The sample consisted of peripheral blood, taken on day 0 of AZD1222 vaccination. This receptor was obtained from an adult in good health.

This CDR3 is CASSQEYRAGNTIYF. In nucleotides, the CDR3 is TGTGCCAGCAGCCAAGAGTACAGGGCCGGAAACACCATATATTTT. The V gene is TRBV14, the J gene TRBJ1-3, with D tentatively TRBD1 (6 bases). The CDR3 is made up of 15 amino acids. The germline CDR1 and CDR2 sequences are SGHDN and FVKESK. The ends were cut back, 0 bases at V and 4 bases at J, with 10 bases in the middle.